Presented here are 22 T cell receptor beta chains from one specimen sequenced in a study of graft-versus-host responses after intestinal transplantation. Their target antigens are unknown. Clones were sequenced by immunoSEQ multiplex PCR, and TCRdb holds only the in-frame ones, with some missing. Of 90,000 to 95,000 clones in the sample, around nine tenths were seen once. The sample consisted of unstimulated CD8+ T cells sorted from spleen or lymph node cells, taken before intestinal transplant. The source of these receptors is a human donor who received an intestinal transplant.

This chain joins TRBV11-2 and TRBJ2-2; D remains ambiguous. V was shortened by 5 bases and J by 7 bases, with 8 bases between the two germline ends. This CDR3 contains 12 residues. Germline values: CDR1 SGHAT, CDR2 FQNNGV. The CDR3 here is CASSPGNGELFF. DNA of the CDR3: TGTGCCAGCAGCCCGGGCAACGGGGAGCTGTTTTTT.

This clone was seen only once. The chain recombines TRBV5-4 with TRBJ1-2; D remains ambiguous. CDR1 is SGHNT, CDR2 YYREEE, per germline (reference sequence). V dropped 2 bases and J dropped 6 bases, with 14 bases sitting between them. The CDR3 spans 14 residues. The CDR3 spells CASSFRGVLNGYTF. Written as DNA, the CDR3 is TGTGCCAGCAGCTTTCGTGGGGTTCTGAATGGCTACACCTTC.

The chain carries TRBV18 and TRBJ2-5; perhaps TRBD2 as D (6 bases). Per germline, CDR1 KGHSH and CDR2 LQKENI. V gave up 6 bases and J gave up 4 bases, with 9 bases separating them. CDR3 length: 12 amino acids. The DNA of the CDR3 is TGTGCCAGCTCCGGGGGACCAGAGACCCAGTACTTC. Protein product: CASSGGPETQYF.

The chain combines TRBV13 with TRBJ2-7; 8 bases map to TRBD1. The CDR3 spans 14 residues. V shed 5 bases and J 2 bases; nucleotides not matched to a gene: 5. Germline-derived CDR1 and CDR2 are PRHDT and FYEKMQ (reference sequence). The CDR3 loop is CASSLRDRTYEQYF. CDR3 coding DNA: TGTGCCAGCAGCCTACGGGACAGGACCTACGAGCAGTACTTC. Drawing the rest from reference TRBV13 and TRBJ2-7, the complete variable domain is AAGVIQSPRHLIKEKRETATLKCYPIPRHDTVYWYQQGPGQDPQFLISFYEKMQSDKGSIPDRFSAQQFSDYHSELNMSSLELGDSALYFCASSLRDRTYEQYFGPGTRLTVT.

The chain is built from TRBV7-6 and TRBJ2-7, with 11 bases fitting TRBD1. The germline gives CDR1 SGHVS, CDR2 FNYEAQ. With 4 bases clipped from V and 3 bases from J, the junction kept 2 bases outside the gene matches. The length of the CDR3 is 14 residues. The CDR3 sequence is CASSSGQGDYEQYF. The CDR3 nucleotides read TGTGCCAGCAGCTCGGGACAGGGGGACTACGAGCAGTACTTC. The full variable domain, rest sourced from reference TRBV7-6 and TRBJ2-7, is GAGVSQSPRYKVTKRGQDVALRCDPISGHVSLYWYRQALGQGPEFLTYFNYEAQQDKSGLPNDRFSAERPEGSISTLTIQRTEQRDSAMYRCASSSGQGDYEQYFGPGTRLTVT.

V usage is TRBV5-6 and J usage is TRBJ2-7, with 7 bases fitting TRBD1. The CDR3 totals 15 residues. V dropped 3 bases and J dropped 5; count of bases not matched to a gene: 11. From germline, CDR1 is SGHDT and CDR2 YYEEEE. The CDR3 DNA reads TGTGCCAGCAGCTACCCTAGGACAGGCCTGAACGAGCAGTACTTC. This translates into CASSYPRTGLNEQYF.

The chain is built from TRBV29-1 and TRBJ2-5; D gene uncertain. The CDR3 covers 13 residues. V was cut by 2 bases and J by 0 bases, with 7 bases left in between. CDR1 and CDR2 from the germline V gene are SQVTM and ANQGSEA. As DNA, the CDR3 is TGCAGCGTTGAATACCCGTACCAAGAGACCCAGTACTTC. Translation gives CSVEYPYQETQYF.

This chain connects TRBV11-2 to TRBJ2-3; 7 bases match TRBD2. V lost 2 bases, J lost 1 base, and 3 bases stayed unmatched. CDR1 is SGHAT and CDR2 is FQNNGV in the germline V gene. This CDR3 is built from 15 residues. The CDR3 sequence is CASSLLLAGTDTQYF. CDR3 coding DNA: TGTGCCAGCAGCTTACTTCTAGCGGGCACAGATACGCAGTATTTT.

The rearrangement links TRBV14 to TRBJ2-5; the match to TRBD1 covers 7 bases. The length of the CDR3 is 15 residues. Germline V gene sequence: CDR1 SGHDN, CDR2 FVKESK. The junction had 6 bases not matched to a gene; V was cut back by 1 base and J by 4 bases. The CDR3 reads CASSQVSGTAETQYF. CDR3 DNA sequence: TGTGCCAGCAGCCAAGTATCCGGGACAGCAGAGACCCAGTACTTC.

The rearrangement links TRBV5-1 to TRBJ2-7; 9 nucleotides line up with TRBD1. V was pared by 4 bases and J by 3 bases, with 8 bases of the junction left unmatched. This CDR3 is 15 amino acids long. CDR1 and CDR2 (germline): SGHRS, YFSETQ. The DNA for the CDR3 is TGCGCCAGCAGCCCGGGACAGGGCCCCCTCTACGAGCAGTACTTC. Translated: CASSPGQGPLYEQYF.

The chain recombines TRBV9 with TRBJ2-4; 7 positions match TRBD1. V shed 4 bases, J shed 3 bases, and the junction held 10 bases outside the gene matches. The CDR3 totals 16 residues. Looked up from germline, CDR1 is SGDLS and CDR2 is YYNGEE. The CDR3 sequence is CASSTGTAPDKNIQYF. DNA of the CDR3: TGTGCCAGCAGCACCGGGACAGCTCCGGACAAAAACATTCAGTACTTC.

V and J are TRBV14 and TRBJ2-3; 7 nucleotides align to TRBD1. The ends lost 4 bases at V and 5 bases at J; junction bases unmatched: 12. The CDR3 length is 16 residues. The V gene's germline CDR1 is SGHDN and CDR2 FVKESK. In DNA form, the CDR3 reads TGTGCCAGCAGCCGAAGGACAGGTGGAGTCCGAGATACGCAGTATTTT. It codes for CASSRRTGGVRDTQYF.

This clone has a single count. For the CDR3, the DNA is TGTGCCAGCAGCTTAACCGGGACAGGGGCTGAAGCTTTCTTT. Protein product: CASSLTGTGAEAFF. The J gene is TRBJ1-1, the V gene TRBV7-9; 10 bases line up with TRBD1. From germline, CDR1 is SEHNR and CDR2 FQNEAQ (reference sequence). The CDR3 is 14 amino acids. V trimming: 2 bases; J trimming: 6 bases; junction bases outside the gene matches: 3.

The chain links TRBV6-6 to TRBJ2-7; 7 positions agree with TRBD1. The CDR3 spans 12 residues. Germline V lookup: CDR1 MNHNY, CDR2 SVGAGI (reference sequence). Germline trimming cut 8 bases from V and 0 bases from J; bases unmatched to any gene: 1. In nucleotides, the CDR3 is TGTGCCAGCGGGGACAGCTCCTACGAGCAGTACTTC. Protein product: CASGDSSYEQYF.

The chain is built from TRBV7-3 and TRBJ2-1; weak D call: TRBD2 (5 bases). CDR3 length equals 13 residues. The germline V gene encodes CDR1 SGHTA and CDR2 FQGTGA. V shed 3 bases and J shed 5 bases, with 8 bases lying between them. CDR3 protein: CASSFGLDNEQFF. CDR3 coding DNA: TGTGCCAGCAGCTTCGGACTCGACAATGAGCAGTTCTTC.

This chain connects TRBV4-1 to TRBJ2-5; TRBD2 agrees at 13 bases. V lost 5 bases and J lost 2; bases outside the gene matches: 2. Germline-derived CDR1 and CDR2 are MGHRA and YSYEKL. This CDR3 has 15 amino acids. CDR3 residues: CASSETSGGQETQYF. CDR3 nucleotides: TGCGCCAGCAGCGAGACTAGCGGGGGGCAAGAGACCCAGTACTTC.

V and J are TRBV9 and TRBJ2-3; D possibly corresponds to TRBD1 (6 bases). Between the trimmed V and J ends, which lost 2 bases and 4 bases, there was a span of 11 bases. The germline gives CDR1 SGDLS, CDR2 YYNGEE. This CDR3 has 14 residues. The CDR3 nucleotides read TGTGCCAGCAGCGTCGACAGGTCGGCAGATACGCAGTATTTT. It translates to CASSVDRSADTQYF.

The chain couples TRBV5-5 to TRBJ2-3; 9 nucleotides align to TRBD1. The CDR3 has 14 residues. Germline CDR1 SGHKS, CDR2 YYEKEE (reference sequence). The trim removed 7 bases at V and 6 bases at J, leaving 9 bases unmatched. The CDR3 reads CASFNRGRWDTQYF. The CDR3 DNA sequence: TGTGCCAGCTTCAACAGGGGGCGGTGGGATACGCAGTATTTT.

The chain recombines TRBV7-6 with TRBJ2-3; 7 bases map to TRBD1. The V and J ends lost 5 bases and 1 base, in that order; junction bases with no gene match: 3. This CDR3 has 14 residues. The V gene's germline CDR1 is SGHVS and CDR2 FNYEAQ. In nucleotides, the CDR3 is TGTGCCAGCAGCCAGGGGACAGGCACAGATACGCAGTATTTT. It codes for CASSQGTGTDTQYF. The full variable domain, rest sourced from reference TRBV7-6 and TRBJ2-3, is GAGVSQSPRYKVTKRGQDVALRCDPISGHVSLYWYRQALGQGPEFLTYFNYEAQQDKSGLPNDRFSAERPEGSISTLTIQRTEQRDSAMYRCASSQGTGTDTQYFGPGTRLTVL.

This clone came up a few times. The chain links TRBV7-9 to TRBJ2-7; TRBD2 aligns across 9 bases. CDR3 size: 14 residues. J was trimmed by 1 base and V by 5 bases; bases with no gene match: 3. Germline CDR1 is SEHNR and CDR2 is FQNEAQ (reference sequence). The CDR3 sequence: CASSDSGRSYEQYF. CDR3 bases: TGTGCCAGCAGCGACAGCGGGAGGTCCTACGAGCAGTACTTC.

The chain recombines TRBV2 with TRBJ1-2; 9 nucleotides match TRBD1. The germline CDR1 and CDR2 sequences are SNHLY and FYNNEI. The CDR3 extends over 13 amino acids. Unmatched junction bases numbered 5, after V lost 7 bases and J lost 5 bases. The CDR3 region is CASTWDRDYGYTF. The CDR3 DNA follows: TGTGCCAGCACTTGGGACAGGGATTATGGCTACACCTTC.

This sequence joins TRBV28 and TRBJ2-5; TRBD1 is a possible D gene (5 bases). Trimming cost V 6 bases and J 1 base, with 12 bases left between them. Germline lookup yields CDR1 MDHEN and CDR2 SYDVKM. The CDR3 covers 14 residues. Written as DNA, the CDR3 is TGTGCCAGCAGCCCAAGGACACTCCAAGAGACCCAGTACTTC. It translates to CASSPRTLQETQYF.